This T cell receptor (beta chain) was identified in a study of identical twins. Overall study findings and caveats: Compared with models, monozygotic twins showed more out-of-frame TCR alpha sharing. The presence of invariant MAIT and iNKT cells could partly confound analyses of zero-insertion sequences.

It was template switching that added a universal primer site, and there were unique molecular identifiers on the cDNA. TCRdb re-analysed the 5' RACE reads in MiXCR, keeping a single row per CDR3 protein. The sample has roughly 240,000 distinct CDR3 sequences, approximately 7% seen once; the top ten hold 3.5% to 4%. This clonotype has a handful of counts. Its antigen is unidentified. This CDR3 region has 15 residues. Germline V gene sequence: CDR1 MNHNS, CDR2 SASEGT. Deletions cut 4 bases from V and 8 bases from J, with 18 bases between. These data also formed part of another study, on yellow fever vaccine responses in identical twins.

This chain joins TRBV6-1 and TRBJ2-1; a weak D match, TRBD2 (6 bases). The specimen was memory (CD45RO+) T cells sorted from blood. This TCR was recovered from a woman younger than 35 in good health. The CDR3 loop is CASSVEGQVRDEQFF. In nucleotides, the CDR3 is TGTGCCAGCAGTGTGGAGGGTCAAGTAAGGGATGAGCAGTTCTTC.